This entry lists 10 T cell receptor beta chains sequenced from one sample in a study of T cell responses to AZD1222 COVID-19 vaccine. The protocol was immunoSEQ multiplex PCR, while the TCRdb copy is restricted to in-frame clones and leaves out a portion. The sample lists approximately 120,000 clones, roughly nine tenths occurring once. The sample in question was peripheral blood, obtained on day 0 of AZD1222 vaccination. Every receptor here comes from an adult in good health.

Written as DNA, the CDR3 is TGTGCCAGCAGTATGGGACAAATGAACACTGAAGCTTTCTTT. Its protein product is CASSMGQMNTEAFF. The rearrangement uses TRBV6-5 and TRBJ1-1; TRBD1 is a possible D gene (6 bases). In germline, CDR1 is MNHEY, CDR2 SVGAGI. The CDR3 covers 14 residues. V was trimmed by 5 bases and J by 0 bases, leaving 10 bases between them.

This rearrangement joins TRBV4-3 to TRBJ1-2, with D unclear. Trimming removed 1 base from V and 0 bases from J, with 9 bases in between. This CDR3 region has 15 residues. Looked up from germline, CDR1 is LGHNA and CDR2 is YSLEER. Here the CDR3 DNA reads TGCGCCAGCAGCCAAGCCAACATTCCTAACTATGGCTACACCTTC. Its translation: CASSQANIPNYGYTF.

This rearrangement joins TRBV7-8 to TRBJ1-2; D might be TRBD1 (5 bases). Looked up from germline, CDR1 is SGHVS and CDR2 is FQNEAQ. The CDR3 contains 18 residues. V was cut by 2 bases and J by 0 bases, with 19 bases left in between. The DNA for the CDR3 is TGTGCCAGCAGCTTAACCCGGACAACAAAAACTACTAACTATGGCTACACCTTC. Its translation is CASSLTRTTKTTNYGYTF.

CDR3 bases: TGTGCTAGTGGTTTGGTACGACCAGGCACAGATACGCAGTATTTT. It translates to CASGLVRPGTDTQYF. This chain joins TRBV12-5 and TRBJ2-3; D unclear. Trimming cost V 0 bases and J 1 base, with 8 bases left between them. From germline, CDR1 is LGHNT and CDR2 FRNRAP. This CDR3 is built from 15 residues.

The rearrangement links TRBV6-6 to TRBJ2-5, with a weak D call TRBD2 (5 bases). V lost 9 bases to trimming and J lost 5 bases, with 10 bases between them. Germline lookup yields CDR1 MNHNY and CDR2 SVGAGI (reference sequence). There are 11 residues in the CDR3. Here the CDR3 DNA reads TGTGCCAGTGAGGGCAGGGAGACCCAGTACTTC. Its translation is CASEGRETQYF.

As to this clone: The identical CDR3 is also encoded by other nucleotide sequences in the sample. This chain uses TRBV6-5 with TRBJ2-7; D possibly corresponds to TRBD2 (9 bases). Trimming left V 10 bases short and J 5 bases short, with 24 bases between. This CDR3 is 15 amino acids long. Germline V gene lookup returns CDR1 MNHEY and CDR2 SVGAGI. The CDR3 loop reads CATELSGGGGDEQYF. CDR3 DNA sequence: TGTGCCACCGAGCTATCAGGGGGCGGGGGGGACGAGCAGTACTTC.

The chain combines TRBV5-1 with TRBJ1-2; 9 nucleotides align to TRBD1. The CDR3 spans 16 residues. CDR1 SGHRS and CDR2 YFSETQ come from the germline V gene. V lost 0 bases, J lost 4 bases, and 7 bases stayed unmatched. CDR3 in DNA: TGCGCCAGCAGCTTGGATCCGGACAGGGGACCCTATGGCTACACCTTC. Residues: CASSLDPDRGPYGYTF.

V gene TRBV7-3 combines with J gene TRBJ2-7; tentatively, D is TRBD2 (6 bases). This CDR3 region has 13 residues. Trimming pared 5 bases from V and 4 bases from J, leaving 12 bases between. CDR1 and CDR2 (germline): SGHTA, FQGTGA. Here the CDR3 DNA reads TGTGCCAGCAGCCCAGGTGGGGGGTACGAGCAGTACTTC. The encoded protein is CASSPGGGYEQYF.

The chain uses TRBV6-5 and TRBJ1-5; TRBD1 is a possible D gene (6 bases). V was trimmed by 4 bases and J by 2 bases, leaving 15 bases between them. The CDR3 runs to 16 residues. Germline CDR1 and CDR2: MNHEY and SVGAGI. CDR3 coding DNA: TGTGCCAGCAGTTCCCGGGGGCGCGGAGGCAATCAGCCCCAGCATTTT. It yields the protein CASSSRGRGGNQPQHF.

The chain recombines TRBV10-3 with TRBJ1-3; 8 bases are a match to TRBD1. Germline values: CDR1 ENHRY, CDR2 SYGVKD. V shed 2 bases and J 4 bases; nucleotides not matched to a gene: 4. This CDR3 is built from 15 residues. For the CDR3, the DNA is TGTGCCATCAGTGAGGATCGGGACAGGGGAAACACCATATATTTT. Amino acids: CAISEDRDRGNTIYF.